This passage covers 26 T cell receptor beta chains from one sample sequenced in a study of identical twins' blood T cells (dated by TCRdb to the early 2010s). Receptor amplification or capture employed 5' RACE. The sequencing machine was an Illumina Genome Analyzer IIx. TCRdb reworked the public reads: Q25 trimming with fastp, MiXCR clone assembly, productive beta chains retained. Each CDR3 protein gets just one entry, which takes the most common genes and DNA from the rows behind it. Recorded for this sample are a few hundred thousand distinct CDR3 sequences; 28% of them occurred a single time. The ten largest make up roughly 6.1% of the sample. Material for sequencing was PBMCs. The receptors shown here come from a woman aged 18 to 55 in good health.

The CDR3 loop is CASSPQQGVLTYEQYF. DNA of the CDR3: TGTGCCAGCTCACCGCAACAGGGGGTGCTCACCTACGAGCAGTACTTC. This sequence joins TRBV18 and TRBJ2-7; 8 positions match TRBD1. The V gene's germline CDR1 is KGHSH and CDR2 LQKENI. The J segment lost 2 bases and the V segment lost 3 bases, leaving 9 bases of the junction unmatched. The CDR3 covers 16 residues. The variable domain in full, completed from reference TRBV18 and TRBJ2-7, reads NAGVMQNPRHLVRRRGQEARLRCSPMKGHSHVYWYRQLPEEGLKFMVYLQKENIIDESGMPKERFSAEFPKEGPSILRIQQVVRGDSAAYFCASSPQQGVLTYEQYFGPGTRLTVT.

This clonotype was observed a handful of times. The chain couples TRBV19 to TRBJ1-1, with D possibly being TRBD1 (5 bases). The CDR3 has 11 residues. From germline, CDR1 is LNHDA and CDR2 SQIVND (reference sequence). V dropped 8 bases and J dropped 12 bases, with 16 bases sitting between them. The CDR3 DNA sequence: TGTGCCAGTGCGGACATCTGGGTAACTTTCTTT. Its translation: CASADIWVTFF.

This clonotype was counted only a few times. J is TRBJ1-1 and V is TRBV5-1, with D tentatively TRBD1 (5 bases). Trimming cost V 3 bases and J 4 bases, with 10 bases left between them. The length of the CDR3 is 13 residues. Germline CDR1 and CDR2: SGHRS and YFSETQ. CDR3 protein: CASSWQGSTEAFF. The DNA for the CDR3 is TGCGCCAGCAGCTGGCAGGGTTCCACTGAAGCTTTCTTT.

This chain connects TRBV7-8 to TRBJ1-2, with D unclear. V lost 5 bases, J lost 4 bases, and 8 bases lay in between. The length of the CDR3 is 12 residues. CDR1 is SGHVS, CDR2 FQNEAQ, per germline. The CDR3 loop reads CASSQDTYGYTF. CDR3 in DNA: TGTGCCAGCAGCCAAGACACCTATGGCTACACCTTC.

CDR3 residues: CAIRLTNMASNEQFF. The CDR3 region has the DNA TGTGCCATCAGACTGACTAACATGGCCTCCAATGAGCAGTTCTTC. The V gene is TRBV10-3, the J gene TRBJ2-1; D may be TRBD2 (5 bases). V shed 6 bases and J shed 6 bases, with 18 bases lying between them. This CDR3 region has 15 residues. Germline loops: CDR1 ENHRY, CDR2 SYGVKD.

The rearrangement joins TRBV18 to TRBJ1-5, with D possibly matching TRBD1 (5 bases). From germline, CDR1 is KGHSH and CDR2 LQKENI. CDR3 length equals 14 residues. V was pared by 5 bases and J by 3 bases, with 11 bases between. CDR3 loop: CASSGGRTNQPQHF. DNA of the CDR3: TGTGCCAGCTCAGGGGGACGGACCAATCAGCCCCAGCATTTT.

This chain uses TRBV3-1 with TRBJ1-1; D not certain. Germline V gives CDR1 LGHDT, CDR2 YNNKEL (reference sequence). CDR3 length: 13 amino acids. The V end lost 1 base, the J end lost 3 bases, and 6 bases lay between the germline ends. The CDR3 spells CASSQVTYTEAFF. CDR3 nucleotide sequence: TGTGCCAGCAGCCAAGTGACTTACACTGAAGCTTTCTTT. Drawing the rest from reference TRBV3-1 and TRBJ1-1, the complete variable domain is DTAVSQTPKYLVTQMGNDKSIKCEQNLGHDTMYWYKQDSKKFLKIMFSYNNKELIINETVPNRFSPKSPDKAHLNLHINSLELGDSAVYFCASSQVTYTEAFFGQGTRLTVV.

This clonotype appeared a few times. The V gene is TRBV5-6, the J gene TRBJ2-1; no reliable D call. From germline, CDR1 is SGHDT and CDR2 YYEEEE. The CDR3 covers 17 residues. V lost 0 bases, J lost 4 bases, and 17 bases lay in between. In nucleotides, the CDR3 is TGTGCCAGCAGCTTGGACCCCCCTATCCCCCCTTACAATGAGCAGTTCTTC. Amino acid sequence: CASSLDPPIPPYNEQFF.

This clonotype was detected ten times or more. V gene TRBV3-1 combines with J gene TRBJ2-1; D call uncertain. This CDR3 has 13 amino acids. V lost 1 base and J lost 4, with 5 bases in between. Germline CDR1 LGHDT, CDR2 YNNKEL (reference sequence). CDR3 coding DNA: TGTGCCAGCAGCCAAGGGGGTTACAATGAGCAGTTCTTC. The encoded protein is CASSQGGYNEQFF.

The CDR3, as DNA: TGTGCCAGCAGCTTTATTAGTCCTGAGCAGTTCTTC. Protein product: CASSFISPEQFF. V and J are TRBV5-5 and TRBJ2-1; D not certain. Germline CDR1 and CDR2: SGHKS and YYEKEE (reference sequence). The V end was cut by 2 bases, the J end by 9 bases, with 9 bases between. The CDR3 length is 12 residues.

This clonotype was counted between two and nine times. V and J are TRBV4-3 and TRBJ1-4; D remains ambiguous. The CDR3 is 15 residues long. Germline-derived CDR1 and CDR2 are LGHNA and YSLEER. V was shortened by 0 bases and J by 4 bases, with 9 bases between the two germline ends. Here the CDR3 reads CASSQDARVNEKLFF. In DNA, the CDR3 is TGCGCCAGCAGCCAAGATGCAAGAGTTAATGAAAAACTGTTTTTT.

This chain uses TRBV19 with TRBJ1-5, with TRBD1 as a possible D gene (5 bases). V was shortened by 10 bases and J by 3 bases, with 13 bases between the two germline ends. CDR3 length: 13 residues. The germline CDR1 and CDR2 sequences are LNHDA and SQIVND (reference sequence). The CDR3 spells CATGEQDNQPQHF. The CDR3 region has the DNA TGTGCCACGGGGGAACAGGACAATCAGCCCCAGCATTTT.

V usage is TRBV18 and J usage is TRBJ2-7, with D perhaps TRBD1 (6 bases). The CDR3 has 15 residues. V lost 4 bases to trimming and J lost 2 bases, with 15 bases between them. Germline lookup yields CDR1 KGHSH and CDR2 LQKENI. CDR3 DNA sequence: TGTGCCAGCTCACTCCGAACAGGGTTTCCCTACGAGCAGTACTTC. The encoded protein is CASSLRTGFPYEQYF.

This clonotype was counted ten times or more. The chain couples TRBV12-3 or TRBV12-4 to TRBJ1-3; D ambiguous. The CDR3 extends over 14 amino acids. V lost 6 bases, J lost 0 bases, and 9 bases lay in between. CDR3 coding DNA: TGTGCCAGCAGGAGGGTCCACTCTGGAAACACCATATATTTT. Translation: CASRRVHSGNTIYF.

This clonotype was observed many times. The rearrangement joins TRBV9 to TRBJ1-1, with unresolved D. The CDR3 consists of 14 residues. Germline-derived CDR1 and CDR2 are SGDLS and YYNGEE. V was pared by 0 bases and J by 3 bases, with 9 bases between. CDR3 coding DNA: TGTGCCAGCAGCGTAGGTTATGGGGACACTGAAGCTTTCTTT. The encoded protein is CASSVGYGDTEAFF.

This clonotype was detected a few times. The chain links TRBV11-2 to TRBJ1-1; 10 bases align to TRBD1. Germline values: CDR1 SGHAT, CDR2 FQNNGV. CDR3 size: 16 residues. The J segment lost 4 bases and the V segment lost 3 bases, leaving 8 bases of the junction unmatched. The CDR3 here is CASSFGQGVVRTEAFF. The CDR3 DNA follows: TGTGCCAGCAGCTTTGGACAGGGGGTTGTTCGCACTGAAGCTTTCTTT. Complete variable domain (other parts from reference TRBV11-2 and TRBJ1-1): EAGVAQSPRYKIIEKRQSVAFWCNPISGHATLYWYQQILGQGPKLLIQFQNNGVVDDSQLPKDRFSAERLKGVDSTLKIQPAKLEDSAVYLCASSFGQGVVRTEAFFGQGTRLTVV.

The genes are TRBV3-1 and TRBJ2-4, with TRBD1 matching over 7 bases. CDR3 size: 15 residues. Losses at the gene ends were 1 base for V and 0 bases for J; bases not matched to a gene: 0. The germline gives CDR1 LGHDT, CDR2 YNNKEL (reference sequence). The CDR3: CASSQGQGAKNIQYF. The CDR3 DNA follows: TGTGCCAGCAGCCAAGGACAGGGAGCCAAAAACATTCAGTACTTC.

This clonotype was counted many times. The rearrangement uses TRBV5-1 and TRBJ1-1, with a weak D call TRBD1 (6 bases). Trimming removed 2 bases at V and 4 bases at J, with 6 bases between. Germline assignment: CDR1 SGHRS and CDR2 YFSETQ. The CDR3 length is 12 residues. The CDR3 protein is CASSLQGTEAFF. The CDR3 DNA reads as TGCGCCAGCAGCTTACAGGGCACTGAAGCTTTCTTT. The full variable domain, completed using reference TRBV5-1 and TRBJ1-1, is KAGVTQTPRYLIKTRGQQVTLSCSPISGHRSVSWYQQTPGQGLQFLFEYFSETQRNKGNFPGRFSGRQFSNSRSEMNVSTLELGDSALYLCASSLQGTEAFFGQGTRLTVV.

The chain employs TRBV6-6 and TRBJ2-1; 7 bases fit TRBD2. The V and J ends lost 5 bases and 10 bases, in that order; junction bases with no gene match: 2. CDR1 is MNHNY and CDR2 is SVGAGI in the germline V gene (reference sequence). The CDR3 extends over 11 amino acids. The chain's CDR3 is CASSTGLEQFF. The CDR3 DNA sequence: TGTGCCAGCAGTACGGGACTAGAGCAGTTCTTC.

The chain has TRBV20-1 and TRBJ2-1; 10 nucleotides line up with TRBD1. This CDR3 is 16 amino acids long. The germline gives CDR1 DFQATT, CDR2 SNEGSKA (reference sequence). V trimming: 5 bases; J trimming: 6 bases; junction bases outside the gene matches: 13. The chain's CDR3 is CSALAPGTGAPNEQFF. The CDR3 region has the DNA TGCAGTGCTCTCGCGCCCGGGACAGGGGCGCCCAATGAGCAGTTCTTC.

This clonotype has only a few counts. The rearrangement joins TRBV6-5 to TRBJ1-1; D possibly corresponds to TRBD1 (6 bases). Germline assignment: CDR1 MNHEY and CDR2 SVGAGI. This CDR3 is built from 13 residues. V lost 6 bases, J lost 10 bases, and 18 bases lay in between. This CDR3 is CASRQGPRERAFF. The CDR3 DNA follows: TGTGCCAGCAGACAGGGACCAAGGGAGAGAGCTTTCTTT.

This clonotype appeared a single time. J is TRBJ1-6 and V is TRBV19, with no clear D. The germline V gene has CDR1 LNHDA and CDR2 SQIVND (reference sequence). The CDR3 is 17 amino acids. Deletions cut 0 bases from V and 0 bases from J, with 9 bases between. The CDR3 nucleotides read TGTGCCAGTAGTATAGATCCAGGTGGCTCCTATAATTCACCCCTCCACTTT. The encoded protein is CASSIDPGGSYNSPLHF.

This clonotype has only a few counts. CDR3 sequence reads: CASRANSQEGTEAFF. CDR3 in DNA: TGCGCCAGCAGGGCGAATTCACAGGAGGGAACTGAAGCTTTCTTT. The chain combines TRBV5-1 with TRBJ1-1, with a weak D call TRBD1 (5 bases). V lost 5 bases, J lost 5 bases, and 19 bases lay in between. In germline, CDR1 is SGHRS, CDR2 YFSETQ. CDR3 length: 15 residues.

This clonotype was counted ten times or more. The V gene is TRBV12-3 or TRBV12-4, the J gene TRBJ1-1; D is unclear. Trimming left V 5 bases short and J 5 bases short, with 12 bases between. There are 13 residues in the CDR3. CDR3 in amino acids: CASSPPGLTEAFF. The CDR3, as DNA: TGTGCCAGCAGTCCACCGGGCCTGACTGAAGCTTTCTTT.

The table lists this clonotype with many counts. The chain links TRBV6-5 to TRBJ1-2; D is perhaps TRBD1 (5 bases). This CDR3 is 16 amino acids long. V lost 4 bases, J lost 7 bases, and 22 bases lay in between. The germline V gene has CDR1 MNHEY and CDR2 SVGAGI. CDR3 nucleotides: TGTGCCAGCAGTTCCTTTGGGGACCGCTTCTATGGTGGCTACACCTTC. It yields the protein CASSSFGDRFYGGYTF.

There are many counts of this clonotype. This chain's CDR3 is CSVKGTGSTGELFF. The CDR3 DNA sequence: TGCAGCGTTAAGGGGACAGGGAGCACCGGGGAGCTGTTTTTT. The V and J genes are TRBV29-1 and TRBJ2-2, with TRBD1 matching 9 bases. This CDR3 has 14 residues. J was trimmed by 4 bases and V by 5 bases; bases with no gene match: 5. Germline CDR1 SQVTM, CDR2 ANQGSEA.